One and the same sample provided the 15 T cell receptor beta chains below, sequenced in a study of T cell responses to AZD1222 COVID-19 vaccine. Profiled with immunoSEQ multiplex PCR; TCRdb holds only in-frame clones, not every one. The profile shows 90,000 to 110,000 clones, 88% of them singletons. This specimen consisted of peripheral blood, obtained on day 0 of MenACWY control vaccination. Receptors originate from an adult in good health.

This rearrangement joins TRBV12-3 or TRBV12-4 to TRBJ1-2; D is unclear. V lost 2 bases to trimming and J lost 5 bases, with 9 bases between them. The CDR3 loop spans 13 amino acids. The CDR3 nucleotides read TGTGCCAGCAGTTTACAGCAGCAATATGGCTACACCTTC. It yields the protein CASSLQQQYGYTF.

This clone occurred a few times. The CDR3 region is CASSIADRGGNEQFF. CDR3 nucleotides: TGTGCCAGTAGTATAGCAGACAGAGGGGGCAATGAGCAGTTCTTC. The chain recombines TRBV19 with TRBJ2-1; a weak D match, TRBD1 (6 bases). The germline V gene has CDR1 LNHDA and CDR2 SQIVND (reference sequence). Trimming removed 1 base at V and 6 bases at J, with 13 bases between. The CDR3 contains 15 residues.

This rearrangement joins TRBV9 to TRBJ2-1; TRBD2 matches 10 bases. Germline V gene data show CDR1 as SGDLS and CDR2 as YYNGEE. V was clipped by 4 bases and J by 4 bases; unmatched bases: 20. The CDR3 extends over 20 amino acids. CDR3 region: CASSPPQGRISTSGYNEQFF. The CDR3 nucleotides read TGTGCCAGCAGCCCTCCCCAGGGGAGGATCTCGACTAGCGGGTACAATGAGCAGTTCTTC. The full variable domain, completed using reference TRBV9 and TRBJ2-1, is DSGVTQTPKHLITATGQRVTLRCSPRSGDLSVYWYQQSLDQGLQFLIQYYNGEERAKGNILERFSAQQFPDLHSELNLSSLELGDSALYFCASSPPQGRISTSGYNEQFFGPGTRLTVL.

V is TRBV7-2 and J is TRBJ1-2; D remains ambiguous. Germline loops: CDR1 SGHTA, CDR2 FQGNSA. Trimming cost V 5 bases and J 4 bases, with 11 bases left between them. CDR3 size: 13 residues. The CDR3 DNA sequence: TGTGCCAGCAGCCCCGAAGCCGTCTATGGCTACACCTTC. Its translation: CASSPEAVYGYTF.

The rearrangement joins TRBV6-6 to TRBJ1-1; D gene ambiguous. Per germline, CDR1 MNHNY and CDR2 SVGAGI (reference sequence). The CDR3 is made up of 14 amino acids. V lost 2 bases, J lost 1 base, and 8 bases lay in between. The CDR3 loop reads CASSYPSENTEAFF. The CDR3 DNA reads TGTGCCAGCAGTTACCCCTCAGAGAACACTGAAGCTTTCTTT.

The chain uses TRBV9 and TRBJ2-2; 7 bases agree with TRBD1. In germline, CDR1 is SGDLS, CDR2 YYNGEE. The CDR3 loop spans 16 amino acids. Trimming at V came to 3 bases and at J to 2 bases, leaving 7 bases not matched to a gene. As DNA, the CDR3 is TGTGCCAGCAGCGCGGGGACAGAAACTAACACCGGGGAGCTGTTTTTT. This translates into CASSAGTETNTGELFF.

The V gene is TRBV28, the J gene TRBJ1-2; D perhaps matches TRBD1 (5 bases). The V end was cut by 3 bases, the J end by 6 bases, with 23 bases between. In germline, CDR1 is MDHEN, CDR2 SYDVKM. The CDR3 sequence is 17 residues long. CDR3 protein: CASSLTLREGMRDGYTF. As DNA, the CDR3 is TGTGCCAGCAGTTTGACCCTCAGAGAGGGGATGCGGGATGGCTACACCTTC.

Remarks on this clone: Other DNA sequences from this sample encode an identical CDR3 as well. The V and J genes are TRBV4-3 and TRBJ2-3, with 12 bases that match TRBD2. CDR1 is LGHNA, CDR2 YSLEER, per germline. J was trimmed by 4 bases and V by 0 bases; bases with no gene match: 2. The CDR3 loop spans 16 amino acids. CDR3 bases: TGCGCCAGCAGCCAAGAGCTAGCGGGGGGGCCAGATACGCAGTATTTT. This sequence encodes CASSQELAGGPDTQYF.

This clone was found once. V and J are TRBV6-2 or TRBV6-3 and TRBJ2-3; TRBD1 is a possible D gene (6 bases). Germline lookup yields CDR1 MNHEY and CDR2 SVGEGT. Trimming removed 0 bases from V and 4 bases from J, with 11 bases in between. CDR3 length: 15 residues. The CDR3 loop is CASSYSKGDPDTQYF. CDR3 bases: TGTGCCAGCAGTTACTCGAAGGGGGATCCAGATACGCAGTATTTT.

V usage is TRBV6-1 and J usage is TRBJ1-2; D not resolved. The germline V gene has CDR1 MNHNS and CDR2 SASEGT. The V and J ends lost 2 bases and 4 bases respectively, with 11 bases between them. CDR3 size: 14 residues. The CDR3 coding sequence is TGTGCCAGCAGTGAATTCTTGGTGACCTATGGCTACACCTTC. Residues: CASSEFLVTYGYTF.

The chain couples TRBV6-1 to TRBJ2-3, with D possibly matching TRBD1 (6 bases). The V end lost 0 bases, the J end lost 7 bases, and 11 bases lay between the germline ends. CDR1 is MNHNS, CDR2 SASEGT, per germline. The CDR3 length is 14 residues. The CDR3 spells CASSEALRGYTQYF. The DNA of the CDR3 is TGTGCCAGCAGTGAAGCGCTCAGGGGTTATACGCAGTATTTT.

The V call is TRBV25-1, the J call TRBJ1-6; 7 bases fit TRBD1. Trimming cost V 8 bases and J 10 bases; bases outside gene matches: 14. This CDR3 spans 15 amino acids. The germline V gene encodes CDR1 MGHDK and CDR2 SYGVNS. In DNA form, the CDR3 reads TGTGCCAGCGGTCCAGCGGGCCAGGGGGGATCACCCCTCCACTTT. This encodes CASGPAGQGGSPLHF.

The chain couples TRBV19 to TRBJ1-6, with D perhaps matching TRBD1 (6 bases). This CDR3 has 15 residues. Trimming stripped 10 bases from V and 9 bases from J, with 22 bases between. Germline V gene lookup returns CDR1 LNHDA and CDR2 SQIVND (reference sequence). The CDR3 sequence: CATRKSGGLSSPLHF. The CDR3 DNA reads as TGTGCCACCCGGAAAAGTGGGGGGCTGAGTTCACCCCTCCACTTT.

The V call is TRBV28, the J call TRBJ2-7; D not resolved. This CDR3 region has 13 residues. Germline-derived CDR1 and CDR2 are MDHEN and SYDVKM. Trimming shortened V by 7 bases and J by 2 bases, and 12 bases separated the two germline ends. CDR3: CASKTSTPYEQYF. In DNA form, the CDR3 reads TGTGCCAGCAAGACGTCAACCCCCTACGAGCAGTACTTC.

V and J are TRBV30 and TRBJ2-5, with D possibly called TRBD1 or TRBD2 (5 bases each). CDR1 and CDR2 (germline): GTSNPN, SVGIG (reference sequence). V was cut by 7 bases and J by 7 bases, with 16 bases left in between. The CDR3 runs 12 residues. The CDR3 DNA sequence: TGTGCCTACACCGGGGCCGGATGGACCCAGTACTTC. Translation: CAYTGAGWTQYF.